This record concerns one TCR beta chain sequence. The data originate from a study of blood T cell repertoires in COVID-19. Study summary: Samples taken during acute and convalescent COVID-19 were collected in the United States, Italy and Spain.

There are 14 residues in the CDR3. Between the trimmed V and J ends, which lost 2 bases and 4 bases, there was a span of 13 bases. CDR1 and CDR2 from the germline V gene are SGHKS and YYEKEE (reference sequence). Study processing details: For nucleated cells, counts were estimated from reference gene primer amplification. Only in-frame clones appear in the TCRdb table, and some are missing; sequencing was by immunoSEQ multiplex PCR. V, J and clone size derive from that table, while D and trimming were established from the DNA sequence. The sample carries almost 100,000 clones, roughly 86% recorded once.

The receptor's source is a man aged 50-59 years with acute or convalescent COVID-19. The sequencing input was peripheral blood. V is TRBV5-5 and J is TRBJ2-7, with D perhaps matching TRBD1 (6 bases). The CDR3: CASSLTQGPYEQYF. The CDR3 DNA is TGTGCCAGCAGCTTAACTCAGGGGCCGTACGAGCAGTACTTC.